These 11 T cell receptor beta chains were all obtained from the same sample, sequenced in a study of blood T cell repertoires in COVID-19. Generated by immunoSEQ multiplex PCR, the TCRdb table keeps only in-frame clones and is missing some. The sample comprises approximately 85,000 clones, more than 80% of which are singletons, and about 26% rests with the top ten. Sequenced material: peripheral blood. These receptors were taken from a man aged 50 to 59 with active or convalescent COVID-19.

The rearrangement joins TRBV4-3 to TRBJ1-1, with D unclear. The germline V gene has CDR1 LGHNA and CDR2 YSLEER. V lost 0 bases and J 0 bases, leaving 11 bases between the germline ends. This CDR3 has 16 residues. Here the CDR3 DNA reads TGCGCCAGCAGCCAAGATTGGGCAACGCTGAACACTGAAGCTTTCTTT. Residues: CASSQDWATLNTEAFF.

CDR3 sequence (DNA): TGTGCCAGTAGTATAGTTTCGGGTCAAACCGGGGAGCTGTTTTTT. Translation: CASSIVSGQTGELFF. The genes are TRBV19 and TRBJ2-2; D gene ambiguous. CDR1 LNHDA and CDR2 SQIVND come from the germline V gene (reference sequence). The CDR3 runs to 15 residues. V gave up 1 base and J gave up 5 bases, with 11 bases separating them.

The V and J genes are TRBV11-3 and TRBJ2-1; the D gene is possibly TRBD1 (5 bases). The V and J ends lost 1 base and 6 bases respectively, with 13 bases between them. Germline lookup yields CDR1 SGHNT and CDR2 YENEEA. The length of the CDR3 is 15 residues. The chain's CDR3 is CASSLVSGQFNEQFF. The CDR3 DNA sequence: TGTGCCAGCAGCTTAGTCTCAGGGCAGTTCAATGAGCAGTTCTTC.

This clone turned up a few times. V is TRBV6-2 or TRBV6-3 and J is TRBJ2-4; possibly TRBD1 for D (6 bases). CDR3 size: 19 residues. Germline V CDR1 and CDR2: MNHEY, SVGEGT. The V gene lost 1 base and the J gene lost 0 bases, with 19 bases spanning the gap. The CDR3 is CASSYWERRGGEAKNIQYF. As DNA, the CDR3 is TGTGCCAGCAGTTACTGGGAGAGGCGAGGGGGTGAAGCCAAAAACATTCAGTACTTC.

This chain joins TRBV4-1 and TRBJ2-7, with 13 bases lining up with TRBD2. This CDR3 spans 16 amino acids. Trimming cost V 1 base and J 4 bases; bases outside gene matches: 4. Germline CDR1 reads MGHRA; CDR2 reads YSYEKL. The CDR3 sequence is CASSQAWTSGGYEQYF. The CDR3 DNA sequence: TGCGCCAGCAGCCAAGCTTGGACTAGCGGGGGATACGAGCAGTACTTC.

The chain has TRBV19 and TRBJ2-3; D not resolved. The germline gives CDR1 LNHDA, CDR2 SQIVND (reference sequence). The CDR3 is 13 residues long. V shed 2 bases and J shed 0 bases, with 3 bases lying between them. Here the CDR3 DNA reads TGTGCCAGTAGTATACCAAGCACAGATACGCAGTATTTT. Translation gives CASSIPSTDTQYF.

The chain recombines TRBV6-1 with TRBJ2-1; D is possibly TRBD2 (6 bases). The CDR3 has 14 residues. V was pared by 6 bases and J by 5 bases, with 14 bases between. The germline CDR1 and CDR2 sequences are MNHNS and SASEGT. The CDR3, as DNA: TGTGCCAGCAGGGGCGGGACCAAAAACAATGAGCAGTTCTTC. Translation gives CASRGGTKNNEQFF.

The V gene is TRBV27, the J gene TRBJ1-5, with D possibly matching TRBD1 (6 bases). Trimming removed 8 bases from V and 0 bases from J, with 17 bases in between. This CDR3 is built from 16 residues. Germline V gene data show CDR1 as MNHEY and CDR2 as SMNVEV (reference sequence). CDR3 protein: CASRKSAGDSNQPQHF. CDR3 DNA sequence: TGTGCCAGCCGAAAATCGGCAGGGGATAGCAATCAGCCCCAGCATTTT.

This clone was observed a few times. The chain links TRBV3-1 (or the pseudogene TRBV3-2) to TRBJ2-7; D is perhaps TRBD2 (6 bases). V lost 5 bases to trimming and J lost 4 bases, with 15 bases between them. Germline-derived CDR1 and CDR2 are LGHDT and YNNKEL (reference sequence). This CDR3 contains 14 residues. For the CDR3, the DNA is TGTGCCAGCAGCTTCACGGGAGCACAATACGAGCAGTACTTC. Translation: CASSFTGAQYEQYF.

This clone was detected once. CDR3 nucleotide sequence: TGTGCCAGCAGCTCACTAGCGGGAGGGCCTGGGGAGCAGTACTTC. This codes for CASSSLAGGPGEQYF. This rearrangement joins TRBV5-4 to TRBJ2-7; 13 positions agree with TRBD2. The CDR3 sequence is 15 residues long. J gave up 7 bases and V 3 bases, and 7 bases lay outside the gene matches. Germline assignment: CDR1 SGHNT and CDR2 YYREEE (reference sequence).

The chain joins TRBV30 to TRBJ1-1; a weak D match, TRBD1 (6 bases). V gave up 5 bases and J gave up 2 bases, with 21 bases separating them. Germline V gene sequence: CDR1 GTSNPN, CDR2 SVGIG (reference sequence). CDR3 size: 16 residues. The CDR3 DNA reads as TGTGCCTGGGGGGGTTCTGCAGGGGCTACAAACACTGAAGCTTTCTTT. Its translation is CAWGGSAGATNTEAFF.